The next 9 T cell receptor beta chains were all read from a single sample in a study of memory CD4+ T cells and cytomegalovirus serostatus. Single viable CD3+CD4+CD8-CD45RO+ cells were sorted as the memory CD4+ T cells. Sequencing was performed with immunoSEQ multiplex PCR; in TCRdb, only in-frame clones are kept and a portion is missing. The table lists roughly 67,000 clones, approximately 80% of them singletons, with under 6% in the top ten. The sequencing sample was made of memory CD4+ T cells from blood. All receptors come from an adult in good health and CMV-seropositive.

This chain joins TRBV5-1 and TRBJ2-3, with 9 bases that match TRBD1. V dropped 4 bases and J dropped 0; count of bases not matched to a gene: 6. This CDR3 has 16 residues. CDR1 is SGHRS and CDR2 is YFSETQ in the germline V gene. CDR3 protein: CASSVQGAGSTDTQYF. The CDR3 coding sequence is TGCGCCAGCAGCGTACAGGGGGCCGGTAGCACAGATACGCAGTATTTT.

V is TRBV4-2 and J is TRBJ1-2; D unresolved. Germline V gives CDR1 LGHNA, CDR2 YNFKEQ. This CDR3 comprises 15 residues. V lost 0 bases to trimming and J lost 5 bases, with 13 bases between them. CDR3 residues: CASSQDRLPGYGYTF. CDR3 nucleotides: TGTGCCAGCAGCCAAGATCGACTCCCGGGATATGGCTACACCTTC.

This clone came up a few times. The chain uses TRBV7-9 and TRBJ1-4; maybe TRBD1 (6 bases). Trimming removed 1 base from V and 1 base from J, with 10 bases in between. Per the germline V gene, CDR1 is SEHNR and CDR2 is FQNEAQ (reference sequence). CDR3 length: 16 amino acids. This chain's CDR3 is CASSLGFRGTNEKLFF. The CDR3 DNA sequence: TGTGCCAGCAGCTTAGGATTCAGGGGAACTAATGAAAAACTGTTTTTT. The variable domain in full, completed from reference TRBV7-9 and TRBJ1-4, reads DTGVSQNPRHKITKRGQNVTFRCDPISEHNRLYWYRQTLGQGPEFLTYFQNEAQLEKSRLLSDRFSAERPKGSFSTLEIQRTEQGDSAMYLCASSLGFRGTNEKLFFGSGTQLSVL.

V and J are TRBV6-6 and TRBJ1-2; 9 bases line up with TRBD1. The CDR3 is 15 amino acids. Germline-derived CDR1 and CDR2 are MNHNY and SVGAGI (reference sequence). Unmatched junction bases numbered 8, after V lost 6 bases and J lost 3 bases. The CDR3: CASRPGQGSDYGYTF. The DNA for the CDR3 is TGTGCCAGCAGGCCGGGACAGGGCAGCGACTATGGCTACACCTTC.

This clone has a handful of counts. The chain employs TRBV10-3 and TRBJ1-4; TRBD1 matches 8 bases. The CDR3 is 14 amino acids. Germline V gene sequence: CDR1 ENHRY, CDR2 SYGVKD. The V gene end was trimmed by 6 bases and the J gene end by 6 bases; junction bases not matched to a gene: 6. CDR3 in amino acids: CAISRTGKDEKLFF. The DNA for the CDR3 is TGTGCCATCAGCCGGACAGGGAAGGATGAAAAACTGTTTTTT.

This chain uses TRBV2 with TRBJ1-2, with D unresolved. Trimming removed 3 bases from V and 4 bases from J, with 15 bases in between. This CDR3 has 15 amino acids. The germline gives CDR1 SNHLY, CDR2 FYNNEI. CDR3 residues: CASSEAVGRGYGYTF. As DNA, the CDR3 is TGTGCCAGCAGTGAGGCAGTCGGGAGAGGCTATGGCTACACCTTC.

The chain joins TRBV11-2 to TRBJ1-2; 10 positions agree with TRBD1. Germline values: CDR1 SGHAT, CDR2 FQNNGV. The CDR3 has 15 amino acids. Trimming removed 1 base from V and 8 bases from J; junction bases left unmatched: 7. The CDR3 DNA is TGTGCCAGCAGCTTAGGGGGACAGGGGACGGGCGGCTACACCTTC. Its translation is CASSLGGQGTGGYTF. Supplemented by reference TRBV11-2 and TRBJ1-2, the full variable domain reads EAGVAQSPRYKIIEKRQSVAFWCNPISGHATLYWYQQILGQGPKLLIQFQNNGVVDDSQLPKDRFSAERLKGVDSTLKIQPAKLEDSAVYLCASSLGGQGTGGYTFGSGTRLTVV.

The CDR3 DNA sequence: TGTGCCAGCAGTTCCAAGCCTAACGGAATATCGTATAATTCACCCCTCCACTTT. It translates to CASSSKPNGISYNSPLHF. The V call is TRBV28, the J call TRBJ1-6, with D uncertain. Looked up from germline, CDR1 is MDHEN and CDR2 is SYDVKM. The CDR3 length is 18 residues. V was clipped by 4 bases and J by 4 bases, with 20 bases between them.

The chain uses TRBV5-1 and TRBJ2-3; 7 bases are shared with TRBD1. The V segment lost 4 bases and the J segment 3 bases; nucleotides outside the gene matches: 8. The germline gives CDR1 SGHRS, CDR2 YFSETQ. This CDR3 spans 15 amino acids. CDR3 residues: CASSPQGVKTDTQYF. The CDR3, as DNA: TGCGCCAGCAGCCCGCAGGGGGTTAAAACAGATACGCAGTATTTT.